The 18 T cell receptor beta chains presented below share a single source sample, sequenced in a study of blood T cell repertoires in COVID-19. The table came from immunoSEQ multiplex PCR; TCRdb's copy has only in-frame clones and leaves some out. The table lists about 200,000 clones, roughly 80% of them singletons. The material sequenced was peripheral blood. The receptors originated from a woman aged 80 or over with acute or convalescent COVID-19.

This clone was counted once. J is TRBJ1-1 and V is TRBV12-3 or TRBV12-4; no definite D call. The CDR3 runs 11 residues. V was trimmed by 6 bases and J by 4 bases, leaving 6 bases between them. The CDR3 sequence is CASRSGTEAFF. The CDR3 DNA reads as TGTGCCAGCAGGTCGGGCACTGAAGCTTTCTTT.

CDR3 in DNA: TGTGCCAGCAGCGCGGACCCGGGACAGGGGAACACAGATACGCAGTATTTT. Protein product: CASSADPGQGNTDTQYF. The gene calls are TRBV9 and TRBJ2-3; 10 nucleotides agree with TRBD1. The CDR3 is 17 residues long. Germline CDR1 reads SGDLS; CDR2 reads YYNGEE. V trimming: 3 bases; J trimming: 2 bases; junction bases outside the gene matches: 9.

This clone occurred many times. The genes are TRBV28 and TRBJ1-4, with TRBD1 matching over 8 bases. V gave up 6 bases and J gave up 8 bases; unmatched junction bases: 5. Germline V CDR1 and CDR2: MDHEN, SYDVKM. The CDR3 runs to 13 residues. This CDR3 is CASSLRTGEKLFF. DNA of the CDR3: TGTGCCAGCAGCTTGCGGACAGGGGAAAAACTGTTTTTT.

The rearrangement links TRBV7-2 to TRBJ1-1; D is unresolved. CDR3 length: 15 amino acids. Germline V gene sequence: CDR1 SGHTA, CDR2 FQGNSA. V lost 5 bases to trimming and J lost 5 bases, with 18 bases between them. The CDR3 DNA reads TGTGCCAGCAGCCCAGACCCCGGGATAGGGACTGAAGCTTTCTTT. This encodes CASSPDPGIGTEAFF.

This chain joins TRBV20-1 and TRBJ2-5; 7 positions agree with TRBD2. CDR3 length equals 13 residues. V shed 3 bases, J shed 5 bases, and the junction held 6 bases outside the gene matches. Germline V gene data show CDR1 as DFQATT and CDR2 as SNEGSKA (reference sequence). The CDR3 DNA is TGCAGTGCTAGTAACGGGGGGATGGAGACCCAGTACTTC. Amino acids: CSASNGGMETQYF.

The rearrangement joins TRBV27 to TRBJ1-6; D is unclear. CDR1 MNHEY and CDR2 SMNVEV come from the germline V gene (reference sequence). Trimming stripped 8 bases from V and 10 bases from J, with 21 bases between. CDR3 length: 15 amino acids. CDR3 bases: TGTGCCAGCTCAAGGACTGAGGGAGGGTACTCACCCCTCCACTTT. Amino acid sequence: CASSRTEGGYSPLHF.

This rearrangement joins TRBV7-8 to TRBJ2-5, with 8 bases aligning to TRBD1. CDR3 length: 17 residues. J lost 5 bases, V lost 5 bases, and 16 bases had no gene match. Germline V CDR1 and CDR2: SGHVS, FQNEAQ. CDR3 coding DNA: TGTGCCAGCAGCCCTTGGGACAGGCAACAGTTGTGGGAGACCCAGTACTTC. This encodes CASSPWDRQQLWETQYF.

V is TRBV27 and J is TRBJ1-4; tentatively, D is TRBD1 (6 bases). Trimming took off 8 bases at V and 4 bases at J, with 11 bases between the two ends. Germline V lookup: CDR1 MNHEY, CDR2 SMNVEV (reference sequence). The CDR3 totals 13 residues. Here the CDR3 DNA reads TGTGCCAGCTTCGACAGGCTTAATGAAAAACTGTTTTTT. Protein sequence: CASFDRLNEKLFF.

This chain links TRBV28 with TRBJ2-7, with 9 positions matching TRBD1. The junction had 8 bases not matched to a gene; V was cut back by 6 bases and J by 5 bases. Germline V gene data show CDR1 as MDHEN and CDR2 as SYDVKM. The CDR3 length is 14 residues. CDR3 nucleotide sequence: TGTGCCAGCAGCCTGGGACAGGGACCGGACGAGCAGTACTTC. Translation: CASSLGQGPDEQYF.

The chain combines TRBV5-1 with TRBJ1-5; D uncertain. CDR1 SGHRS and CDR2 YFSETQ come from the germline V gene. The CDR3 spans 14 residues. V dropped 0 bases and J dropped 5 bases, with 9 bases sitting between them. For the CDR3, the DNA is TGCGCCAGCAGCTTGGGGGCTCTGGATCAGCCCCAGCATTTT. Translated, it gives CASSLGALDQPQHF.

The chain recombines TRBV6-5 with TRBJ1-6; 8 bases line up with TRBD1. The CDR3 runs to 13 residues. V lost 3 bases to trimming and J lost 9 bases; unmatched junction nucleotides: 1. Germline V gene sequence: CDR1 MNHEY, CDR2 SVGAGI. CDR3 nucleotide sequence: TGTGCCAGCAGTTATGACAGGGGTTCACCCCTCCACTTT. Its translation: CASSYDRGSPLHF.

CDR3 sequence (DNA): TGTGCCAGTAGTATTCCCCTAGCGGGAGGGCCGTTAGGCGGGGAGCTGTTTTTT. Translating gives CASSIPLAGGPLGGELFF. The V gene is TRBV19, the J gene TRBJ2-2, with 12 bases matching TRBD2. Germline CDR1 LNHDA, CDR2 SQIVND (reference sequence). V lost 3 bases and J lost 7; bases outside the gene matches: 12. The CDR3 runs to 18 residues.

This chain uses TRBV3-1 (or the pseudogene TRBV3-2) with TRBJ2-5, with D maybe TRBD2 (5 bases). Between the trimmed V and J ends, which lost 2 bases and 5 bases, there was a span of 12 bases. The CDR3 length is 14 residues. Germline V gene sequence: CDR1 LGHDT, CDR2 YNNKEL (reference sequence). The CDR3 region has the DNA TGTGCCAGCAGCCAACTGGACCGGAGGGAGACCCAGTACTTC. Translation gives CASSQLDRRETQYF.

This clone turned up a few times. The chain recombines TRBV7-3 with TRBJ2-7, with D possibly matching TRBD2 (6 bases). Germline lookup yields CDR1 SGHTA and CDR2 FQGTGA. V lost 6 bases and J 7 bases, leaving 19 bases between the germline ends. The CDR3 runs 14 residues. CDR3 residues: CASSLAAGTGEQYF. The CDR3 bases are TGTGCCAGCAGTTTGGCAGCCGGGACTGGGGAGCAGTACTTC.

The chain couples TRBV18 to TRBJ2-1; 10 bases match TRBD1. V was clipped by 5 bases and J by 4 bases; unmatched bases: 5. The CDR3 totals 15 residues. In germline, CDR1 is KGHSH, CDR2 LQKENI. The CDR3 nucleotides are TGTGCCAGCTCATCCCGGGACAGGGGATACAATGAGCAGTTCTTC. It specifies CASSSRDRGYNEQFF.

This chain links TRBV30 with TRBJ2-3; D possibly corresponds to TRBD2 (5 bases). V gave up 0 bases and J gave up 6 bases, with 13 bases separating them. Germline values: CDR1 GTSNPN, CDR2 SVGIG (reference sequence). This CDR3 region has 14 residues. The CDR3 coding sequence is TGTGCCTGGAGTGTTAGGACTCCGCCCGATACGCAGTATTTT. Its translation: CAWSVRTPPDTQYF.

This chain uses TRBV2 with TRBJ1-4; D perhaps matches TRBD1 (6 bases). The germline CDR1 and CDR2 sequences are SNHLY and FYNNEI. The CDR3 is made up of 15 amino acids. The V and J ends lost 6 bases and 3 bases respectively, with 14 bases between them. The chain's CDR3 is CASSPLRGANEKLFF. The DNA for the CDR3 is TGTGCCAGCAGCCCCCTCAGGGGTGCTAATGAAAAACTGTTTTTT.

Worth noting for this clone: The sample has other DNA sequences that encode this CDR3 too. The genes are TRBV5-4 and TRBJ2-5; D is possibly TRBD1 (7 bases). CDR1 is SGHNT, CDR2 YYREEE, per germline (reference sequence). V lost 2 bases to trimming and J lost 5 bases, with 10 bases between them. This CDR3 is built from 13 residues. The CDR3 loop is CASSFQGGETQYF. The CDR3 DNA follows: TGTGCCAGCAGCTTTCAGGGGGGCGAGACCCAGTACTTC.